These T cell receptor beta chains were read from a single sample in a study of cytomegalovirus exposure and HLA in healthy donors. Method: immunoSEQ multiplex PCR; TCRdb's copy keeps in-frame clones and lacks some. The sample includes about 130,000 clones, roughly 83% seen only once; the top ten take 20%. Sequencing input: PBMCs. The source is a man aged 18 to 29 in good health and CMV-seropositive. Both conserved end residues are part of each CDR3. Each record gives: J gene, clone size, D gene, V gene, CDR3 length, CDR3 protein, CDR3 DNA. The D gene is left open where the match is weak. Some rows mark clone size as missing; the rest say once, few, many or name a class of expanded clone.

>TRBJ1-6|.|TRBD1|TRBV5-4|14
CASSPGQLSSPLHF
TGTGCCAGCAGCCCGGGACAGTTGAGTTCACCCCTCCACTTT
>TRBJ2-3|.|TRBD2|TRBV7-2|15
CASSFPTSGTDTQYF
TGTGCCAGCAGCTTCCCGACTAGCGGCACAGATACGCAGTATTTT
>TRBJ2-7|.|TRBD1|TRBV4-1|14
CASSQGTGVREQYF
TGCGCCAGCAGCCAAGGGACAGGGGTTCGCGAGCAGTACTTC
>TRBJ2-7|.|TRBD2|TRBV11-2|15
CASSMGLAGVYEQYF
TGTGCCAGCAGCATGGGACTAGCGGGGGTTTACGAGCAGTACTTC
>TRBJ1-1|.|.|TRBV30|13
CAWSKTSNTEAFF
TGTGCCTGGAGTAAGACATCGAACACTGAAGCTTTCTTT
>TRBJ2-1|.|TRBD1|TRBV7-9|13
CASTPTGYNEQFF
TGTGCCAGCACCCCGACAGGGTACAATGAGCAGTTCTTC
>TRBJ1-5|.|TRBD1|TRBV19|16
CASSILSRGSNQPQHF
TGTGCCAGTAGTATCCTCTCCAGGGGGAGCAATCAGCCCCAGCATTTT
>TRBJ1-4|.|.|TRBV6-5|14
CASSYSRWQVELFF
TGTGCCAGCAGTTACTCACGGTGGCAGGTGGAACTGTTTTTT
>TRBJ1-1|.|.|TRBV19|15
CASIAPRGTYTEAFF
TGTGCCAGTATCGCGCCGAGGGGGACGTACACTGAAGCTTTCTTT
>TRBJ2-1|.|.|TRBV7-7|15
CASSLGQGLINEQFF
TGTGCCAGCAGCTTAGGGCAGGGTCTTATCAATGAGCAGTTCTTC
>TRBJ2-7|.|.|TRBV10-2|12
CASRDNNYEQYF
TGCGCCAGCAGAGACAACAACTACGAGCAGTACTTC
>TRBJ2-3|.|.|TRBV30|14
CAWHRGVSTDTQYF
TGTGCCTGGCATCGCGGGGTCAGCACAGATACGCAGTATTTT
>TRBJ1-2|.|.|TRBV6-5|14
CASSLRQTNYGYTF
TGTGCCAGCAGTTTGAGACAGACTAACTATGGCTACACCTTC
>TRBJ1-5|.|.|TRBV7-9|14
CASSFGVGNQPQHF
TGTGCCAGCAGCTTCGGTGTGGGCAATCAGCCCCAGCATTTT
>TRBJ1-4|few|.|TRBV28|14
CASRFGGGTEKLFF
TGTGCCAGCAGATTCGGGGGGGGGACTGAAAAACTGTTTTTT
>TRBJ2-1|few|TRBD1|TRBV27|18
CASNPGQGAPSSYNEQFF
TGTGCCAGCAATCCGGGACAGGGGGCGCCTAGCTCCTACAATGAGCAGTTCTTC